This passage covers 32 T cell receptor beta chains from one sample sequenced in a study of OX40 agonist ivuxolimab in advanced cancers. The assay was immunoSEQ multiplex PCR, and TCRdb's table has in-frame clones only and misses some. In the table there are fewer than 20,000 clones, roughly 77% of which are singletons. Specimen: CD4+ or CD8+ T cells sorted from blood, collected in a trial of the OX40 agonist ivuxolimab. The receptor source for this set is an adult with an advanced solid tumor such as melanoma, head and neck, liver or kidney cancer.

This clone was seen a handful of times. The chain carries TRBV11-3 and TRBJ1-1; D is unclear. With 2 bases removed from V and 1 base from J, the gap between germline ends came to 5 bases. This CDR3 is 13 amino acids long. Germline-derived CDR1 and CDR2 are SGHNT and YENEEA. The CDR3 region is CASSLMTNTEAFF. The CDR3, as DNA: TGTGCCAGCAGCTTAATGACGAACACTGAAGCTTTCTTT. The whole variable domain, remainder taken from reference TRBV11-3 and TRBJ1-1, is EAGVVQSPRYKIIEKKQPVAFWCNPISGHNTLYWYLQNLGQGPELLIRYENEEAVDDSQLPKDRFSAERLKGVDSTLKIQPAELGDSAVYLCASSLMTNTEAFFGQGTRLTVV.

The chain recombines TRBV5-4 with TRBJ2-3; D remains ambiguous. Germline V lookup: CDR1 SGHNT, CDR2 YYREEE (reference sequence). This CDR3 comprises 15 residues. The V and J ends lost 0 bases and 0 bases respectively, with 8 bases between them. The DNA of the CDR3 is TGTGCCAGCAGCTTGGGGCAGATTAGCACAGATACGCAGTATTTT. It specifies CASSLGQISTDTQYF.

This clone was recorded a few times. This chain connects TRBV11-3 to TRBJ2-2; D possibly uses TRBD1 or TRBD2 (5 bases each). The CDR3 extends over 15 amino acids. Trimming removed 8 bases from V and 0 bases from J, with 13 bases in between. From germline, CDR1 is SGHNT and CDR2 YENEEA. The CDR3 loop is CASSRDPANTGELFF. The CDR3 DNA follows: TGTGCCAGCTCCCGGGACCCGGCGAACACCGGGGAGCTGTTTTTT.

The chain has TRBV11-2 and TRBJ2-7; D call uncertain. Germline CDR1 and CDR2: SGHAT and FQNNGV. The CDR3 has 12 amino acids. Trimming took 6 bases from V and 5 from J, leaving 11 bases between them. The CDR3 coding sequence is TGTGCCAGCAGTTTTGATGACAACGAGCAGTACTTC. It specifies CASSFDDNEQYF.

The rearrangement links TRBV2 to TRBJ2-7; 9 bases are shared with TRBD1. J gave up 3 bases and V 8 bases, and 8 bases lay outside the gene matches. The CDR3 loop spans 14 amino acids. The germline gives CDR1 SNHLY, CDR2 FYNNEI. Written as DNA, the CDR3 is TGTGCCAGCCCTTCCGGGACAGGGCTCTACGAGCAGTACTTC. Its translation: CASPSGTGLYEQYF.

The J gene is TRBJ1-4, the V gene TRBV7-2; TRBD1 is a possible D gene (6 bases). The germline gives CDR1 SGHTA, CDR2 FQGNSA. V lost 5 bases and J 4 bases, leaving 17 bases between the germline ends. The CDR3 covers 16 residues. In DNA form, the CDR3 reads TGTGCCAGCAGCACAATTACGACAGGAGTTAATGAAAAACTGTTTTTT. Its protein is CASSTITTGVNEKLFF.

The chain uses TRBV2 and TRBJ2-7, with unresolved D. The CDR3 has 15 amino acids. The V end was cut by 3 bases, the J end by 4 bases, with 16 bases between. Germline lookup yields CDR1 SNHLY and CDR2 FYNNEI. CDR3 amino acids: CASSDVAGNRYEQYF. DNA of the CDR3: TGTGCCAGCAGTGACGTCGCTGGCAACCGGTACGAGCAGTACTTC.

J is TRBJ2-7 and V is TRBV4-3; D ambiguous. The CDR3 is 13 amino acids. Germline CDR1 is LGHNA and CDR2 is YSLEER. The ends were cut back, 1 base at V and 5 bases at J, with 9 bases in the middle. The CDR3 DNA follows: TGCGCCAGCAGCCAAGTCGGCGAGGACGAGCAGTACTTC. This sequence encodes CASSQVGEDEQYF.

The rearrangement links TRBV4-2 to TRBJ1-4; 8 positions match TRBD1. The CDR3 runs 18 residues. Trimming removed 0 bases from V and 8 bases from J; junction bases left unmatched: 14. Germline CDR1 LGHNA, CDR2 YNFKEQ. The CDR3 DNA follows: TGTGCCAGCAGCCAAGAGTGGCAGGGGGCGGGCGAAGGGGAAAAACTGTTTTTT. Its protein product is CASSQEWQGAGEGEKLFF.

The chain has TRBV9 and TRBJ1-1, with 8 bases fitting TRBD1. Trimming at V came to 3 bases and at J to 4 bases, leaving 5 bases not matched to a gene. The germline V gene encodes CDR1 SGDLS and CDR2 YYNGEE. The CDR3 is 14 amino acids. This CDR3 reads CASSDGQGGTEAFF. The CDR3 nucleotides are TGTGCCAGCAGCGACGGACAGGGCGGCACTGAAGCTTTCTTT. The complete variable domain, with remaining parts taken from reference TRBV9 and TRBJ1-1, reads DSGVTQTPKHLITATGQRVTLRCSPRSGDLSVYWYQQSLDQGLQFLIQYYNGEERAKGNILERFSAQQFPDLHSELNLSSLELGDSALYFCASSDGQGGTEAFFGQGTRLTVV.

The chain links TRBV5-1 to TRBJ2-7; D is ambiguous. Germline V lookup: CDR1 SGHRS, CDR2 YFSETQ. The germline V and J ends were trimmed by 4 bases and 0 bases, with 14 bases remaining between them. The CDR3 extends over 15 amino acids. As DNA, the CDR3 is TGCGCCAGCAGCCTAAGTCCAGGCAGCTCCTACGAGCAGTACTTC. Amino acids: CASSLSPGSSYEQYF. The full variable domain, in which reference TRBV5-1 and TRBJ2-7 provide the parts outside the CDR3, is KAGVTQTPRYLIKTRGQQVTLSCSPISGHRSVSWYQQTPGQGLQFLFEYFSETQRNKGNFPGRFSGRQFSNSRSEMNVSTLELGDSALYLCASSLSPGSSYEQYFGPGTRLTVT.

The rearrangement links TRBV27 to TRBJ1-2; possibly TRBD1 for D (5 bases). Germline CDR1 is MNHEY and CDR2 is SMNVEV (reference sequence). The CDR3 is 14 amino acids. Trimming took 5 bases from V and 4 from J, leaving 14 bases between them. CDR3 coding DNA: TGTGCCAGCAGTCCTGGGGGGTACCTCTATGGCTACACCTTC. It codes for CASSPGGYLYGYTF.

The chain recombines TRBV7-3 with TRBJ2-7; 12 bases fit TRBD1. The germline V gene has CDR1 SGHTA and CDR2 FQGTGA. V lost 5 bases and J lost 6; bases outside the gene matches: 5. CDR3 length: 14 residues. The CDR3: CASSPGTGGGEQYF. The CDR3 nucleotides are TGTGCCAGCAGCCCCGGGACAGGGGGCGGCGAGCAGTACTTC.

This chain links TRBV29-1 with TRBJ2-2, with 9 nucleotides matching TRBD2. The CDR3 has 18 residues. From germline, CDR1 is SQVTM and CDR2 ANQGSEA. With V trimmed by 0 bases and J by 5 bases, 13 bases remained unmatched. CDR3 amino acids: CSVEDRGHYSGGTGELFF. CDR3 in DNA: TGCAGCGTTGAAGATCGAGGCCATTACAGCGGGGGGACCGGGGAGCTGTTTTTT.

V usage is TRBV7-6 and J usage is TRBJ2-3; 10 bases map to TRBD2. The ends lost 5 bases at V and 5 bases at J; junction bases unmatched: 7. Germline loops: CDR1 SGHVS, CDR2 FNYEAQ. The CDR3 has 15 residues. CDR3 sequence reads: CASSHSGGPEDTQYF. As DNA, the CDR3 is TGTGCCAGCAGCCATAGCGGGGGGCCCGAAGATACGCAGTATTTT. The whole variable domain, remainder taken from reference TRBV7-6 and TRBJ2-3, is GAGVSQSPRYKVTKRGQDVALRCDPISGHVSLYWYRQALGQGPEFLTYFNYEAQQDKSGLPNDRFSAERPEGSISTLTIQRTEQRDSAMYRCASSHSGGPEDTQYFGPGTRLTVL.

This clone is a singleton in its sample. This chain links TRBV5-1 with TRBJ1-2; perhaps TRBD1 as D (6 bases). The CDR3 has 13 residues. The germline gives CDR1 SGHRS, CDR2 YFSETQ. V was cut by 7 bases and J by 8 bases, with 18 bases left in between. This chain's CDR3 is CASSNTGGHGYTF. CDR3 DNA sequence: TGCGCCAGCTCCAACACGGGGGGGCACGGCTACACCTTC. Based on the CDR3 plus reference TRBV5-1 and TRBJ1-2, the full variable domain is KAGVTQTPRYLIKTRGQQVTLSCSPISGHRSVSWYQQTPGQGLQFLFEYFSETQRNKGNFPGRFSGRQFSNSRSEMNVSTLELGDSALYLCASSNTGGHGYTFGSGTRLTVV.

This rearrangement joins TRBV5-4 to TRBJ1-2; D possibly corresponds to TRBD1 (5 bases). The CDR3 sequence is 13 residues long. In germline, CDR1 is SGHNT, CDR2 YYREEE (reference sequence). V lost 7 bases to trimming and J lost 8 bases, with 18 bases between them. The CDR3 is CASGEVLKGGYTF. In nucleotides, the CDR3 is TGTGCCAGCGGGGAGGTCTTAAAGGGGGGCTACACCTTC. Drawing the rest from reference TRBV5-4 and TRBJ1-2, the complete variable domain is ETGVTQSPTHLIKTRGQQVTLRCSSQSGHNTVSWYQQALGQGPQFIFQYYREEENGRGNFPPRFSGLQFPNYSSELNVNALELDDSALYLCASGEVLKGGYTFGSGTRLTVV.

The CDR3 here is CASSLALALGQGYEQYF. The CDR3 nucleotides read TGTGCCAGCAGCTTAGCACTCGCCTTGGGACAGGGTTACGAGCAGTACTTC. The chain joins TRBV7-2 to TRBJ2-7; 9 positions agree with TRBD1. Trimming removed 0 bases from V and 4 bases from J; junction bases left unmatched: 10. Germline V gene lookup returns CDR1 SGHTA and CDR2 FQGNSA. The CDR3 totals 17 residues.

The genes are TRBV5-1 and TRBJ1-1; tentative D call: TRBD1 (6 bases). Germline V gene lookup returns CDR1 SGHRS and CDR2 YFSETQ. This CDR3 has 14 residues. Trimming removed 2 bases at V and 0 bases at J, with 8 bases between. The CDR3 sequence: CASSFGTLNTEAFF. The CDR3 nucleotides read TGCGCCAGCAGCTTCGGGACACTGAACACTGAAGCTTTCTTT.

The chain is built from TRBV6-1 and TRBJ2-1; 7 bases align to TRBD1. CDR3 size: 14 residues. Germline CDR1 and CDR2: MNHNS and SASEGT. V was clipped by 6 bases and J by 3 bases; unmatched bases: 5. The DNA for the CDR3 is TGTGCCAGCAGGCTGGCAGGGGGCTACAATGAGCAGTTCTTC. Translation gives CASRLAGGYNEQFF.

The CDR3 reads CASSMAEGEPQHF. As DNA, the CDR3 is TGTGCCAGTAGTATGGCCGAAGGGGAGCCCCAGCATTTT. The rearrangement joins TRBV19 to TRBJ1-5; D is possibly TRBD1 (5 bases). This CDR3 is built from 13 residues. V was cut by 3 bases and J by 8 bases, with 11 bases left in between. Germline CDR1 reads LNHDA; CDR2 reads SQIVND (reference sequence). Full variable domain (rest looked up from reference TRBV19 and TRBJ1-5): DGGITQSPKYLFRKEGQNVTLSCEQNLNHDAMYWYRQDPGQGLRLIYYSQIVNDFQKGDIAEGYSVSREKKESFPLTVTSAQKNPTAFYLCASSMAEGEPQHFGDGTRLSIL.

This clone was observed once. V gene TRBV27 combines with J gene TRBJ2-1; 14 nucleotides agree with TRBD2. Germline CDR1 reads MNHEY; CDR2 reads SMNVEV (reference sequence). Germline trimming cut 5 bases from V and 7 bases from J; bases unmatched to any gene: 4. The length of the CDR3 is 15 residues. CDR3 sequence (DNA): TGTGCCAGCAGTGAGACTAGCGGGGGGGTAAATGAGCAGTTCTTC. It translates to CASSETSGGVNEQFF.

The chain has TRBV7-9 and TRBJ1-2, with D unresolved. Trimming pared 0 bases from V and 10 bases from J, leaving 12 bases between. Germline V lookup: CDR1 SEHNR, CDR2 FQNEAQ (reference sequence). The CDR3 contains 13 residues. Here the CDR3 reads CASSLAEGAAYTF. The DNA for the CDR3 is TGTGCCAGCAGCTTAGCGGAGGGCGCGGCCTACACCTTC.

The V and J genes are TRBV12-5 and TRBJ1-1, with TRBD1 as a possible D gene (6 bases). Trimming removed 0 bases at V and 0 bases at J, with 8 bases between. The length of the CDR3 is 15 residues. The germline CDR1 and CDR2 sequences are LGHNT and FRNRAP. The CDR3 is CASGLVGGLNTEAFF. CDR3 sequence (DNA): TGTGCTAGTGGTTTGGTAGGGGGGCTGAACACTGAAGCTTTCTTT.

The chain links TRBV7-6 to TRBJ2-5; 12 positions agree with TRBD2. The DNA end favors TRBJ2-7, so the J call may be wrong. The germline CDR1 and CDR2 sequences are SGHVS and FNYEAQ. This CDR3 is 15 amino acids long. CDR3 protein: CASSPLAGGSYEQYF. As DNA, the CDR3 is TGTGCCAGCAGCCCACTAGCGGGAGGCTCCTACGAGCAGTACTTC.

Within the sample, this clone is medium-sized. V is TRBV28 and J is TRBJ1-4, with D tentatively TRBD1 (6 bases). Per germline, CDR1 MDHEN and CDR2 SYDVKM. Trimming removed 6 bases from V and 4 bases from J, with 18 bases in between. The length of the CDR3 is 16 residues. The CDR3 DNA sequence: TGTGCCAGCAGGCCAACCAGCAGGGGTTATAATGAAAAACTGTTTTTT. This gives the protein CASRPTSRGYNEKLFF.

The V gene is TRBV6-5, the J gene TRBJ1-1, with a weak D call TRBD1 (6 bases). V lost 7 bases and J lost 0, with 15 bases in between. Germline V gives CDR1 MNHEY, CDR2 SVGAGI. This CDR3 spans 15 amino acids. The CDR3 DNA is TGTGCCAGCACTCTATCGGACAGATTGAACACTGAAGCTTTCTTT. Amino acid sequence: CASTLSDRLNTEAFF.

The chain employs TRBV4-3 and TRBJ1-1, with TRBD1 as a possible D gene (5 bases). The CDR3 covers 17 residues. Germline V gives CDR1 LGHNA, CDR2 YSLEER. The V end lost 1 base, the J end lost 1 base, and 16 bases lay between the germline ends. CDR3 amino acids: CASSQGMWQGPNTEAFF. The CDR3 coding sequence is TGCGCCAGCAGCCAAGGAATGTGGCAGGGCCCGAACACTGAAGCTTTCTTT.

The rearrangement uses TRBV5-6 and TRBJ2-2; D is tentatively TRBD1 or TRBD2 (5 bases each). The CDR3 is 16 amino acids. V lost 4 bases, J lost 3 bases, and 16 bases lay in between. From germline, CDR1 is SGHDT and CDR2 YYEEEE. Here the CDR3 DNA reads TGTGCCAGCAGCCTTGGGCAGGGAGTATACACCGGGGAGCTGTTTTTT. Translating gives CASSLGQGVYTGELFF.

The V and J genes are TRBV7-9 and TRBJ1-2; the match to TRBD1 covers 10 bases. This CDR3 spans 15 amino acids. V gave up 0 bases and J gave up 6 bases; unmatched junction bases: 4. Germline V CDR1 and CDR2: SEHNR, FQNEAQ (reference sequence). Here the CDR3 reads CASSLAPGTGDGYTF. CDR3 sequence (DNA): TGTGCCAGCAGCTTAGCCCCCGGGACAGGGGATGGCTACACCTTC.

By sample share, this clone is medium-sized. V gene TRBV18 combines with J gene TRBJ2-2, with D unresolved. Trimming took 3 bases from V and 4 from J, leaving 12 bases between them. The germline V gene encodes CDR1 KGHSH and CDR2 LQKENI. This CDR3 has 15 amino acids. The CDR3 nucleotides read TGTGCCAGCTCACCCTCCGCCGGTCTCACCGGGGAGCTGTTTTTT. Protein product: CASSPSAGLTGELFF. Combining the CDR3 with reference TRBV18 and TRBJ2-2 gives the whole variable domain NAGVMQNPRHLVRRRGQEARLRCSPMKGHSHVYWYRQLPEEGLKFMVYLQKENIIDESGMPKERFSAEFPKEGPSILRIQQVVRGDSAAYFCASSPSAGLTGELFFGEGSRLTVL.

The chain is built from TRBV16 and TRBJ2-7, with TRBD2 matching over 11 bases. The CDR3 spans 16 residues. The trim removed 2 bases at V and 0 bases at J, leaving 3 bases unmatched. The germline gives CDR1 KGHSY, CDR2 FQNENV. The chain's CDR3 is CASSQPGTSGSYEQYF. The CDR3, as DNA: TGTGCCAGCAGCCAACCCGGGACTAGCGGCTCCTACGAGCAGTACTTC.